The present entry profiles one TCR beta chain with its context. This sample was included in a study of control samples from healthy donors and cancer patients. V was clipped by 5 bases and J by 7 bases; unmatched bases: 5. Germline loops: CDR1 MNHEY, CDR2 SVGAGI. The length of the CDR3 is 14 residues. TCRdb's table, derived via immunoSEQ multiplex PCR, lists solely in-frame clones and lacks some. The sample consists of roughly 150,000 clones, about 89% of them appearing once. J is TRBJ1-4 and V is TRBV6-5, with TRBD1 matching over 9 bases. The specimen sequenced was blood. The sequence came from a man aged 30 to 45 in good health. The CDR3 DNA follows: TGTGCCAGCAGTCAGGACAGGGGTAGTGAAAAACTGTTTTTT. Translated: CASSQDRGSEKLFF.